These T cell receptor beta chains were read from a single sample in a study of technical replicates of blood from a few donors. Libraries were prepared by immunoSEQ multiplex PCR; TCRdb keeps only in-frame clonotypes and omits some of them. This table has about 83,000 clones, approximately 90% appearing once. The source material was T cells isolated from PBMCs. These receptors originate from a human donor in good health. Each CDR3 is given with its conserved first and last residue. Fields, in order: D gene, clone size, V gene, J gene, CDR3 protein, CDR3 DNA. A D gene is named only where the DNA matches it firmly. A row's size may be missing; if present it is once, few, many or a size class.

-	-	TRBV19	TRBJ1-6	CASSIVDSYNSPLHF	TGTGCCAGTAGTATAGTAGACTCCTATAATTCACCCCTCCACTTT
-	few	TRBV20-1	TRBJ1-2	CSGPEGYGYTF	TGCAGTGGCCCTGAGGGCTATGGCTACACCTTC
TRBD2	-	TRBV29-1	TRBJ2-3	CSVVRGTIADTQYF	TGCAGCGTTGTCCGTGGGACTATAGCAGATACGCAGTATTTT
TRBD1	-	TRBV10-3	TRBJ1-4	CAISESDRGAYTIHDNEKLFF	TGTGCCATCAGTGAGTCGGACAGGGGAGCGTACACCATCCATGATAATGAAAAACTGTTTTTT
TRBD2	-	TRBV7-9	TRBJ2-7	CASSFAASGRPYEQYF	TGTGCCAGCAGCTTCGCCGCGAGCGGGAGACCCTACGAGCAGTACTTC
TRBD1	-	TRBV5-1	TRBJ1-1	CASSSGTGDTEAFF	TGCGCCAGCAGCTCAGGGACAGGGGACACTGAAGCTTTCTTT
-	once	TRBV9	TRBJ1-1	CASSARELNTEAFF	TGTGCCAGCAGCGCCAGGGAATTGAACACTGAAGCTTTCTTT
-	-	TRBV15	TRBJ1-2	CATSTGRDYGYTF	TGTGCCACCAGCACCGGCAGGGACTATGGCTACACCTTC
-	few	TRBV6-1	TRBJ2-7	CASLQGSGYEQYF	TGTGCCAGCCTCCAGGGCTCTGGCTACGAGCAGTACTTC
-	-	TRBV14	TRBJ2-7	CASSQVVSTYEQYF	TGTGCCAGCAGCCAAGTGGTCAGTACCTACGAGCAGTACTTC
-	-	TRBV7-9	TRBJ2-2	CASSLDAGLATGELFF	TGTGCCAGCAGCTTAGACGCAGGGCTAGCGACCGGGGAGCTGTTTTTT
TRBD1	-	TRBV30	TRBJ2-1	CAWTVGRGQVVGEQFF	TGTGCCTGGACCGTAGGCCGGGGACAGGTGGTCGGTGAGCAGTTCTTC
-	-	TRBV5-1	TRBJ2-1	CASSLRSMTTYNEQFF	TGCGCCAGCAGCTTGAGGAGCATGACGACTTACAATGAGCAGTTCTTC
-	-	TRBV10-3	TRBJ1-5	CAISDWEGHGAYSNQPQHF	TGTGCCATCAGTGATTGGGAGGGCCACGGAGCTTATAGCAATCAGCCCCAGCATTTT
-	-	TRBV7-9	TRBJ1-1	CASSLVGQVAFF	TGTGCCAGCAGCTTAGTTGGGCAAGTAGCTTTCTTT
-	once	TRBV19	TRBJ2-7	CASSSGPTGAYEQYF	TGTGCCAGTAGTTCCGGGCCAACGGGAGCCTACGAGCAGTACTTC
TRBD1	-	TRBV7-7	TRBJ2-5	CASSAQGQQETQYF	TGTGCCAGCAGCGCCCAGGGACAGCAAGAGACCCAGTACTTC
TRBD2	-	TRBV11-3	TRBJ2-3	CASSLGGADTQYF	TGTGCCAGCAGCCTGGGAGGGGCAGATACGCAGTATTTT
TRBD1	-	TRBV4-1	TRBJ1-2	CASSRDSYGYTF	TGCGCCAGCAGCCGGGACAGCTATGGCTACACCTTC
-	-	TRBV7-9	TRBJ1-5	CASSLDWRQPQHF	TGTGCCAGCAGCTTAGATTGGCGGCAGCCCCAGCATTTT
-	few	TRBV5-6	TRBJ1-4	CASSTLRGWKSNGGEKLFF	TGTGCCAGCAGCACCCTAAGAGGGTGGAAATCCAATGGCGGTGAAAAACTGTTTTTT
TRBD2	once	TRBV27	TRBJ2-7	CASSLITGGGAYEQYF	TGTGCCAGCAGTTTAATCACGGGCGGGGGGGCCTACGAGCAGTACTTC
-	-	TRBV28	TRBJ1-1	CASSPTGGGKAFF	TGTGCCAGCAGCCCAACGGGGGGCGGGAAAGCTTTCTTT
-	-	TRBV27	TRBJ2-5	CASSFRRQETQYF	TGTGCCAGCAGTTTTCGCAGACAAGAGACCCAGTACTTC
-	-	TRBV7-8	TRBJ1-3	CASSSPGPRGGNTIYF	TGTGCCAGCAGCTCTCCCGGGCCCAGGGGAGGAAACACCATATATTTT
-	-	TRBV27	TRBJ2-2	CAGRQGQTGELFF	TGTGCCGGGCGCCAGGGGCAAACCGGGGAGCTGTTTTTT
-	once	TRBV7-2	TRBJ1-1	CASSLYPGITEAFF	TGTGCCAGCAGCTTATACCCAGGGATCACTGAAGCTTTCTTT
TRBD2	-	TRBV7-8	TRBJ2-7	CASSPTSGAIYEQYF	TGTGCCAGCAGCCCCACTAGCGGGGCTATCTACGAGCAGTACTTC